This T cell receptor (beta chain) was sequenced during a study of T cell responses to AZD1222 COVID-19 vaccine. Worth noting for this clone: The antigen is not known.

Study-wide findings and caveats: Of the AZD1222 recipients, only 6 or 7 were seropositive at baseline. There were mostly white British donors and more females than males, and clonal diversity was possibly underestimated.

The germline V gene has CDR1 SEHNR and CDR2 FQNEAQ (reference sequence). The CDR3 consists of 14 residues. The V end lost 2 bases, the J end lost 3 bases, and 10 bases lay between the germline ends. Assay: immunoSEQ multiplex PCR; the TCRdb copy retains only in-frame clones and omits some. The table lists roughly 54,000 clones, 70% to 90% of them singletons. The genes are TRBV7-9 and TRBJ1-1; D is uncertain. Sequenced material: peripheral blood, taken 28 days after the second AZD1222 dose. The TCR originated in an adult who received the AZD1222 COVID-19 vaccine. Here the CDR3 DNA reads TGTGCCAGCAGCTTATTAATGCGGGACACTGAAGCTTTCTTT. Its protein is CASSLLMRDTEAFF.